The 27 T cell receptor beta chains in this list originate from one sample, sequenced in a study of cytomegalovirus exposure and HLA in healthy donors. Measured with immunoSEQ multiplex PCR; TCRdb has only the in-frame clones, and not every one. The sample records 150,000 to 200,000 clones, approximately 80% being singletons. The sequencing input was PBMCs. The receptor set was obtained from a woman in her twenties or thirties in good health and CMV-seropositive.

This chain uses TRBV2 with TRBJ1-1; 7 bases align to TRBD1. Per germline, CDR1 SNHLY and CDR2 FYNNEI. V dropped 9 bases and J dropped 3; count of bases not matched to a gene: 7. The CDR3 is 13 amino acids. Here the CDR3 reads CASIQGPYTEAFF. Written as DNA, the CDR3 is TGTGCCAGTATACAGGGGCCCTACACTGAAGCTTTCTTT.

The chain is built from TRBV7-9 and TRBJ2-7; 8 bases map to TRBD1. The CDR3 runs 13 residues. V gave up 5 bases and J gave up 7 bases; unmatched junction bases: 7. CDR1 is SEHNR and CDR2 is FQNEAQ in the germline V gene (reference sequence). The CDR3 sequence is CASSPWTGREQYF. CDR3 DNA: TGTGCCAGCAGCCCGTGGACAGGGAGAGAGCAGTACTTC. The whole variable domain, filled in from reference TRBV7-9 and TRBJ2-7, reads DTGVSQNPRHKITKRGQNVTFRCDPISEHNRLYWYRQTLGQGPEFLTYFQNEAQLEKSRLLSDRFSAERPKGSFSTLEIQRTEQGDSAMYLCASSPWTGREQYFGPGTRLTVT.

This rearrangement joins TRBV2 to TRBJ2-1; TRBD2 is a possible D gene (6 bases). Germline-derived CDR1 and CDR2 are SNHLY and FYNNEI. The CDR3 length is 15 residues. Trimming pared 3 bases from V and 4 bases from J, leaving 13 bases between. This CDR3 is CASSDGSGGYNEQFF. CDR3 sequence (DNA): TGTGCCAGCAGTGACGGTAGCGGAGGTTACAATGAGCAGTTCTTC.

The J gene is TRBJ1-2, the V gene TRBV9, with TRBD1 as a possible D gene (6 bases). CDR1 and CDR2 (germline): SGDLS, YYNGEE. V shed 4 bases and J shed 6 bases, with 16 bases lying between them. The CDR3 is 14 amino acids. The CDR3, as DNA: TGTGCCAGCAGCACTACAACAGGGTCCAATGGCTACACCTTC. Residues: CASSTTTGSNGYTF.

The chain employs TRBV29-1 and TRBJ2-5; D remains ambiguous. CDR1 is SQVTM and CDR2 is ANQGSEA in the germline V gene. The CDR3 spans 11 residues. Deletions cut 4 bases from V and 6 bases from J, with 9 bases between. This CDR3 is CSVVAMQTQYF. CDR3 nucleotides: TGCAGCGTTGTTGCGATGCAGACCCAGTACTTC.

This rearrangement joins TRBV2 to TRBJ2-3; 8 nucleotides agree with TRBD2. Per the germline V gene, CDR1 is SNHLY and CDR2 is FYNNEI. Trimming removed 6 bases from V and 1 base from J; junction bases left unmatched: 3. The CDR3 is 14 residues long. CDR3 in DNA: TGTGCCAGCAGGGCGGGAGGAGGCACAGATACGCAGTATTTT. It specifies CASRAGGGTDTQYF.

The rearrangement links TRBV5-1 to TRBJ2-5, with 9 bases fitting TRBD1. The ends lost 3 bases at V and 1 base at J; junction bases unmatched: 13. The CDR3 runs 18 residues. Germline CDR1 and CDR2: SGHRS and YFSETQ. CDR3 sequence (DNA): TGCGCCAGCAGCTGGACGGGACAGGGTACGGGTTTCCAAGAGACCCAGTACTTC. This encodes CASSWTGQGTGFQETQYF.

The rearrangement joins TRBV27 to TRBJ1-1; no clear D gene. Per the germline V gene, CDR1 is MNHEY and CDR2 is SMNVEV (reference sequence). This CDR3 comprises 15 residues. V was cut by 6 bases and J by 8 bases, with 22 bases left in between. CDR3 coding DNA: TGTGCCAGCAGCCCACTCATCCTTGGGAGCCCCGAAGCTTTCTTT. This translates into CASSPLILGSPEAFF.

The CDR3 sequence: CASSPDPGFNYGYTF. DNA for the CDR3: TGTGCCAGCAGCCCCGATCCCGGGTTTAACTATGGCTACACCTTC. V and J are TRBV14 and TRBJ1-2; D uncertain. The CDR3 consists of 15 residues. Germline lookup yields CDR1 SGHDN and CDR2 FVKESK. Deletions cut 4 bases from V and 1 base from J, with 13 bases between.

The V and J genes are TRBV9 and TRBJ2-7, with D possibly being TRBD2 (5 bases). Germline lookup yields CDR1 SGDLS and CDR2 YYNGEE. The CDR3 is made up of 15 amino acids. V lost 0 bases to trimming and J lost 0 bases, with 10 bases between them. This chain's CDR3 is CASSVAAASSYEQYF. In nucleotides, the CDR3 is TGTGCCAGCAGCGTAGCAGCGGCAAGCTCCTACGAGCAGTACTTC.

This clone has more than one count but fewer than ten. The chain recombines TRBV6-4 with TRBJ1-4, with 7 bases matching TRBD1. Germline CDR1 is MRHNA and CDR2 is SNTAGT. With 5 bases clipped from V and 7 bases from J, the junction kept 4 bases outside the gene matches. The CDR3 has 13 amino acids. The CDR3 here is CASSSGGGEKLFF. Written as DNA, the CDR3 is TGTGCCAGCAGTTCAGGGGGTGGTGAAAAACTGTTTTTT.

As concerns this clone: Relative to the germline gene, one junction end is altered; a read error may explain this. The chain employs TRBV28 and TRBJ2-7; D call uncertain. Germline V gene lookup returns CDR1 MDHEN and CDR2 SYDVKM. This CDR3 is 12 amino acids long. DNA for the CDR3: TGTGCCAGCAGTTTCAGTTCATTCCCAATAAATTTC. It is translated as CASSFSSFPINF.

The rearrangement uses TRBV5-6 and TRBJ2-1; no clear D. This CDR3 contains 11 residues. CDR1 and CDR2 from the germline V gene are SGHDT and YYEEEE. V was clipped by 3 bases and J by 7 bases, with 5 bases between them. The CDR3 region has the DNA TGTGCCAGCAGCTCACGGAATGAGCAGTTCTTC. It is translated as CASSSRNEQFF.

This chain uses TRBV15 with TRBJ2-2, with TRBD1 identical over 7 bases. CDR3 length equals 16 residues. J was trimmed by 2 bases and V by 5 bases; bases with no gene match: 8. Germline lookup yields CDR1 LNHNV and CDR2 YYDKDF (reference sequence). The CDR3 sequence is CATSGIGTANTGELFF. The CDR3 DNA reads TGTGCCACCAGCGGGATTGGGACAGCCAACACCGGGGAGCTGTTTTTT.

This clone was seen once. The genes are TRBV6-5 and TRBJ1-1; 7 nucleotides align to TRBD1. Germline V gives CDR1 MNHEY, CDR2 SVGAGI. This CDR3 comprises 15 residues. The J segment lost 0 bases and the V segment lost 7 bases, leaving 8 bases of the junction unmatched. CDR3 sequence (DNA): TGTGCCAGCACCCAAACCGGGACAGTGAACACTGAAGCTTTCTTT. Encoded protein: CASTQTGTVNTEAFF.

This rearrangement joins TRBV19 to TRBJ1-2, with 7 bases identical to TRBD1. CDR3 length: 16 amino acids. The V and J ends lost 0 bases and 4 bases, in that order; junction bases with no gene match: 8. Germline V gene data show CDR1 as LNHDA and CDR2 as SQIVND (reference sequence). For the CDR3, the DNA is TGTGCCAGTAGTATAGATTTGCGGACAGGCCCCTATGGCTACACCTTC. It yields the protein CASSIDLRTGPYGYTF.

A few counts support this clone. This chain connects TRBV29-1 to TRBJ1-1; D is unclear. Trimming shortened V by 2 bases and J by 1 base, and 2 bases separated the two germline ends. CDR1 and CDR2 (germline): SQVTM, ANQGSEA. CDR3 length: 11 amino acids. The CDR3 coding sequence is TGCAGCGTTGAACGGAACACTGAAGCTTTCTTT. Its protein product is CSVERNTEAFF.

This chain links TRBV7-9 with TRBJ2-1, with TRBD1 matching 8 bases. Per the germline V gene, CDR1 is SEHNR and CDR2 is FQNEAQ (reference sequence). The length of the CDR3 is 13 residues. V lost 1 base and J lost 12; bases outside the gene matches: 5. CDR3 in amino acids: CASSLDETGAQFF. The CDR3 DNA is TGTGCCAGCAGCTTAGACGAGACAGGGGCGCAGTTCTTC. Full variable domain (remainder filled in from reference TRBV7-9 and TRBJ2-1): DTGVSQNPRHKITKRGQNVTFRCDPISEHNRLYWYRQTLGQGPEFLTYFQNEAQLEKSRLLSDRFSAERPKGSFSTLEIQRTEQGDSAMYLCASSLDETGAQFFGPGTRLTVL.

The chain has TRBV15 and TRBJ2-1; 9 bases are a match to TRBD1. Germline CDR1 reads LNHNV; CDR2 reads YYDKDF (reference sequence). This CDR3 comprises 15 residues. V lost 3 bases, J lost 2 bases, and 2 bases stayed unmatched. The CDR3 region is CATSSGTGPYNEQFF. The CDR3, as DNA: TGTGCCACCAGCAGCGGGACAGGGCCCTACAATGAGCAGTTCTTC.

The chain is built from TRBV7-2 and TRBJ2-7, with a weak D call TRBD1 (5 bases). Trimming stripped 5 bases from V and 6 bases from J, with 14 bases between. The CDR3 spans 13 residues. CDR1 and CDR2 from the germline V gene are SGHTA and FQGNSA. The CDR3 loop is CASSPTPQGEQYF. Here the CDR3 DNA reads TGTGCCAGCAGCCCCACCCCCCAGGGCGAGCAGTACTTC.

As concerns this clone: The same CDR3 arises from other DNA sequences in this sample as well. V gene TRBV2 combines with J gene TRBJ1-5; 7 bases map to TRBD1. From germline, CDR1 is SNHLY and CDR2 FYNNEI. V was pared by 4 bases and J by 6 bases, with 6 bases of the junction left unmatched. The CDR3 has 14 amino acids. In DNA, the CDR3 is TGTGCCAGCAGTGTGCGGGACAGAGGTCAGCCCCAGCATTTT. This translates into CASSVRDRGQPQHF. Supplemented by reference TRBV2 and TRBJ1-5, the full variable domain reads EPEVTQTPSHQVTQMGQEVILRCVPISNHLYFYWYRQILGQKVEFLVSFYNNEISEKSEIFDDQFSVERPDGSNFTLKIRSTKLEDSAMYFCASSVRDRGQPQHFGDGTRLSIL.

Turning to this clone: The same CDR3 can be traced to other DNA sequences in this sample. V gene TRBV5-1 combines with J gene TRBJ2-3; TRBD2 matches at 10 bases. The V segment lost 4 bases and the J segment 0 bases; nucleotides outside the gene matches: 5. The CDR3 consists of 16 residues. Germline CDR1 SGHRS, CDR2 YFSETQ. The CDR3 protein is CASSLGLAASTDTQYF. As DNA, the CDR3 is TGCGCCAGCAGCCTAGGACTAGCGGCAAGCACAGATACGCAGTATTTT.

The chain recombines TRBV2 with TRBJ1-2; D unclear. The germline CDR1 and CDR2 sequences are SNHLY and FYNNEI. This CDR3 region has 12 residues. Trimming took off 8 bases at V and 1 base at J, with 8 bases between the two ends. The CDR3 spells CASSRDNYGYTF. The CDR3 nucleotides are TGTGCCAGCTCGCGGGATAACTATGGCTACACCTTC.

This rearrangement joins TRBV7-8 to TRBJ2-7, with D possibly TRBD1 on 5 matching bases. CDR1 is SGHVS, CDR2 FQNEAQ, per germline. This CDR3 is 14 amino acids long. V was clipped by 5 bases and J by 3 bases, with 14 bases between them. The CDR3 loop reads CASSPERGSYEQYF. The CDR3 DNA follows: TGTGCCAGCAGCCCGGAAAGGGGTAGCTACGAGCAGTACTTC.

This chain uses TRBV9 with TRBJ2-1; 9 bases agree with TRBD1. CDR1 is SGDLS and CDR2 is YYNGEE in the germline V gene. The CDR3 loop spans 16 amino acids. V shed 2 bases, J shed 9 bases, and the junction held 12 bases outside the gene matches. For the CDR3, the DNA is TGTGCCAGCAGCGTTGGATCGGGACAGGGTCGATCTGAGCAGTTCTTC. It specifies CASSVGSGQGRSEQFF. Based on the CDR3 plus reference TRBV9 and TRBJ2-1, the full variable domain is DSGVTQTPKHLITATGQRVTLRCSPRSGDLSVYWYQQSLDQGLQFLIQYYNGEERAKGNILERFSAQQFPDLHSELNLSSLELGDSALYFCASSVGSGQGRSEQFFGPGTRLTVL.

V usage is TRBV29-1 and J usage is TRBJ1-2, with unresolved D. Trimming left V 8 bases short and J 6 bases short, with 13 bases between. Germline V gene data show CDR1 as SQVTM and CDR2 as ANQGSEA. The CDR3 is made up of 11 amino acids. In DNA form, the CDR3 reads TGCAGCTGTTGGGCCGGGAATGGCTACACCTTC. Amino acids: CSCWAGNGYTF.

This clone was picked up one time. J is TRBJ2-1 and V is TRBV27; D perhaps matches TRBD2 (5 bases). Germline CDR1 reads MNHEY; CDR2 reads SMNVEV (reference sequence). The CDR3 consists of 15 residues. The V and J ends lost 2 bases and 3 bases respectively, with 11 bases between them. CDR3: CASSLTGFDYNEQFF. The DNA of the CDR3 is TGTGCCAGCAGTTTAACGGGATTTGACTACAATGAGCAGTTCTTC.